This is a list of T cell receptor beta chains from one sample in a study of blood T cell repertoires in COVID-19. TCRdb's copy holds only in-frame clones and misses some; the assay was immunoSEQ multiplex PCR. The repertoire holds 300,000 to 350,000 clones, with roughly 85% as singletons. Source material: PBMCs or T cells enriched from blood (not recorded which). The receptors derive from a woman between 40 and 55 years old with acute COVID-19. Both conserved end residues are part of each CDR3. The order of the fields is V gene, D gene, clone size, J gene, CDR3 protein, CDR3 DNA. D genes are given only for firm matches. Clone size appears in some rows only: once, few, many, or a class for an expanded clone.

V: TRBV9
D: TRBD1
size: NA
J: TRBJ2-7
CDR3: CASSPFSGTEATYEQYF
DNA: TGTGCCAGCAGCCCATTCTCCGGGACAGAAGCTACCTACGAGCAGTACTTC

V: TRBV18
D: TRBD1
size: NA
J: TRBJ1-3
CDR3: CASSPPGQGNTIYF
DNA: TGTGCCAGCTCACCACCGGGACAGGGAAACACCATATATTTT

V: TRBV11-2
D: NA
size: NA
J: TRBJ2-6
CDR3: CASSPGVLGSGANVLTF
DNA: TGTGCCAGCAGCCCAGGGGTGTTAGGCTCTGGGGCCAACGTCCTGACTTTC

V: TRBV7-2
D: TRBD1
size: NA
J: TRBJ2-1
CDR3: CASSSRTGTGNNEQFF
DNA: TGTGCCAGCAGTAGTCGTACCGGGACAGGGAACAATGAGCAGTTCTTC

V: TRBV21-1
D: NA
size: NA
J: TRBJ2-1
CDR3: CASSMDRTLPREQFF
DNA: TGTGCCAGCAGCATGGACAGGACCCTACCTAGGGAGCAGTTCTTC

V: TRBV25-1
D: TRBD2
size: NA
J: TRBJ2-5
CDR3: CASTYRLSGRPQETQYF
DNA: TGTGCCAGCACCTACCGTCTCAGCGGGAGGCCCCAAGAGACCCAGTACTTC

V: TRBV27
D: TRBD2
size: NA
J: TRBJ2-1
CDR3: CASSPTYSDPSGGNEQFF
DNA: TGTGCCAGCAGTCCAACATATAGCGACCCCAGCGGGGGCAATGAGCAGTTCTTC

V: TRBV4-2
D: TRBD1
size: once
J: TRBJ2-5
CDR3: CASSQDLPWDRGVETQYF
DNA: TGTGCCAGCAGCCAAGACCTCCCTTGGGACAGGGGCGTGGAGACCCAGTACTTC

V: TRBV12-3/TRBV12-4
D: TRBD1
size: NA
J: TRBJ1-2
CDR3: CASSLAGQVGYTF
DNA: TGTGCCAGCAGTTTAGCAGGACAGGTCGGCTACACCTTC

V: TRBV28
D: NA
size: NA
J: TRBJ1-5
CDR3: CASRVLRQDPNQPQHF
DNA: TGTGCCAGCAGGGTACTCCGACAGGACCCGAATCAGCCCCAGCATTTT

V: TRBV7-2
D: TRBD1
size: NA
J: TRBJ1-4
CDR3: CASSLGTGPNEKLFF
DNA: TGTGCCAGCAGCTTAGGGACAGGTCCTAATGAAAAACTGTTTTTT

V: TRBV9
D: NA
size: NA
J: TRBJ1-6
CDR3: CASSASGALNSPLHF
DNA: TGTGCCAGCAGCGCCTCAGGTGCCCTTAATTCACCCCTCCACTTT

V: TRBV28
D: TRBD1
size: NA
J: TRBJ1-2
CDR3: CASSWETGRYYGYTF
DNA: TGTGCCAGCAGTTGGGAGACAGGGAGGTACTATGGCTACACCTTC

V: TRBV6-4
D: TRBD1
size: few
J: TRBJ1-1
CDR3: CASSDPGTGMNTEAFF
DNA: TGTGCCAGCAGTGACCCGGGGACAGGGATGAACACTGAAGCTTTCTTT

V: TRBV7-2
D: TRBD2
size: NA
J: TRBJ2-3
CDR3: CASSILAEKTDTQYF
DNA: TGTGCCAGCAGTATACTAGCGGAGAAGACGGATACGCAGTATTTT

V: TRBV15
D: TRBD1
size: NA
J: TRBJ1-4
CDR3: CATSREDRGPANEKLFF
DNA: TGTGCCACCAGCAGAGAGGACAGGGGGCCGGCTAATGAAAAACTGTTTTTT

V: TRBV3-1/TRBV3-2
D: TRBD2
size: few
J: TRBJ2-7
CDR3: CASSQDRRLAGGPTRNEQYF
DNA: TGTGCCAGCAGCCAAGATCGTCGGCTAGCGGGAGGGCCAACAAGGAACGAGCAGTACTTC

V: TRBV29-1
D: NA
size: NA
J: TRBJ2-7
CDR3: CSVKTEIYEQYF
DNA: TGCAGCGTTAAGACAGAAATCTACGAGCAGTACTTC

V: TRBV11-2
D: TRBD1
size: NA
J: TRBJ2-5
CDR3: CASSFGTAPNTPQYF
DNA: TGTGCCAGCAGCTTCGGGACAGCTCCCAACACCCCCCAGTACTTC

V: TRBV11-2
D: TRBD2
size: once
J: TRBJ2-3
CDR3: CASSLEGFGAGLLTDTQYF
DNA: TGTGCCAGCAGCTTAGAGGGATTTGGAGCGGGACTTCTCACAGATACGCAGTATTTT